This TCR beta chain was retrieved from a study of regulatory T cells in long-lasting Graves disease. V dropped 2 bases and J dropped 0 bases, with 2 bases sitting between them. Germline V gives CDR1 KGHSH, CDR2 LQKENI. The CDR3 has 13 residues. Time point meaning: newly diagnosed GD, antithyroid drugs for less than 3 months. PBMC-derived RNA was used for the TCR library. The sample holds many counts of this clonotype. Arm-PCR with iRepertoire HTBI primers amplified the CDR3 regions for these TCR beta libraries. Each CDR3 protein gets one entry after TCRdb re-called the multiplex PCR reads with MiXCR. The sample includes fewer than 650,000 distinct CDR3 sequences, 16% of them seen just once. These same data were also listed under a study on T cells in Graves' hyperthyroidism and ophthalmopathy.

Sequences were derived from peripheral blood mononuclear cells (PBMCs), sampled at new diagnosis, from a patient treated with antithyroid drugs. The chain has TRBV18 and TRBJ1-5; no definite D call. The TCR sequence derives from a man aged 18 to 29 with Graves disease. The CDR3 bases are TGTGCCAGCTCACCAGGTAGCAATCAGCCCCAGCATTTT. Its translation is CASSPGSNQPQHF.